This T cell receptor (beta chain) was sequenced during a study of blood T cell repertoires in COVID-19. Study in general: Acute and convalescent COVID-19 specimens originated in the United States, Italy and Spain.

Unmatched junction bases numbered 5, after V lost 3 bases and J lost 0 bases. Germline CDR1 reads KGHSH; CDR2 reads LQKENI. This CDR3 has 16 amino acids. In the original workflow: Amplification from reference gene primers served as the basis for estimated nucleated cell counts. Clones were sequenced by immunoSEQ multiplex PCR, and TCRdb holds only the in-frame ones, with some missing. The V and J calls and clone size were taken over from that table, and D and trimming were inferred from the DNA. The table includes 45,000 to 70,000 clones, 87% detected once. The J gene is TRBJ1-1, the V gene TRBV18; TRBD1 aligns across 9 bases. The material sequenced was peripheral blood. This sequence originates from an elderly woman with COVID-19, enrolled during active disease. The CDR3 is CASSPGQGFMNTEAFF. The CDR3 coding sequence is TGTGCCAGCTCACCGGGACAGGGTTTTATGAACACTGAAGCTTTCTTT.